This T cell receptor (beta chain) was captured in a study of blood T cell repertoires in COVID-19. Turning to the study itself: Acute and convalescent COVID-19 samples came from the United States, Italy and Spain.

The repertoire was sequenced with immunoSEQ multiplex PCR; TCRdb's copy has only in-frame clones and lacks some. The repertoire includes more than 300,000 clones, 85% to 90% of them detected once, and around 0.98% sits in the top ten. CDR3 size: 15 residues. The ends lost 2 bases at V and 10 bases at J; junction bases unmatched: 7. The germline CDR1 and CDR2 sequences are MNHEY and SVGEGT. The chain employs TRBV6-2 or TRBV6-3 and TRBJ1-6, with 8 nucleotides matching TRBD1. Sequencing was done on a sample of peripheral blood. This clonotype was obtained from a woman aged 40 to 49 with COVID-19, enrolled during active disease. The CDR3 nucleotides read TGTGCCAGCAGTTACCCACAGGGGGAGAGATCACCCCTCCACTTT. Its protein product is CASSYPQGERSPLHF.